One T cell receptor beta chain is described in this entry. This sample was included in a study of cytomegalovirus exposure and HLA in healthy donors. About the research overall: Ancestry clustering placed 81% of some 400 genotyped donors in the Caucasian-associated cluster.

The study ran its PCR with 60 Vbeta and 13 Jbeta primers. The protocol was immunoSEQ multiplex PCR, while the TCRdb copy is restricted to in-frame clones and leaves out a portion. The data show under 200,000 clones, more than 70% seen once. The CDR3 runs to 15 residues. V shed 2 bases and J shed 1 base, with 12 bases lying between them. The germline CDR1 and CDR2 sequences are SGHRS and YFSETQ. What was sequenced was PBMCs. The receptor was derived from a girl aged 5-17 years in good health and CMV-seronegative. V and J are TRBV5-1 and TRBJ1-1; a possible D gene is TRBD1 (6 bases). CDR3 nucleotides: TGCGCCAGCAGCTTAGACAGGACAGCGAACACTGAAGCTTTCTTT. This sequence encodes CASSLDRTANTEAFF.